The TCR beta chain under discussion was sequenced for a study of blood T cells in healthy people across ages. Study-level points and caveats: When set beside aged donors, long-lived donors presented more naive CD4+ cells and higher diversity.

This CDR3 contains 17 residues. Germline loops: CDR1 SGHAT, CDR2 FQNNGV. Trimming removed 2 bases at V and 2 bases at J, with 18 bases between. About this clonotype itself: The antigen remains unidentified.

A second PCR of about 6 to 12 cycles used a sample-barcoded 5' primer and a J-beta primer mix. Each TCR beta cDNA got a 12-nucleotide random molecular identifier. Each CDR3 protein is one row after TCRdb ran MiXCR on the 5' RACE reads. Found here are around 990,000 distinct CDR3 sequences, 20% to 25% of them singletons; the top ten hold approximately 0.79%. The same data also went into a second study, on T cells of mothers and their children.

The chain recombines TRBV11-2 with TRBJ1-1, with D maybe TRBD1 (6 bases). The sequence came from a girl aged 2 to 9 in good health. The sequenced sample consisted of blood. Here the CDR3 reads CASSLRGAHTQNTEAFF. CDR3 in DNA: TGTGCCAGCAGCTTACGGGGGGCGCATACTCAAAACACTGAAGCTTTCTTT.